Following are 15 T cell receptor beta chains from one sample sequenced in a study of shared clonotypes between healthy human individuals. The method was immunoSEQ multiplex PCR; TCRdb's version includes in-frame clones alone and lacks a portion of them. Seen here are over 950,000 clones, around three quarters observed once, and the top ten hold about 0.89%. Sequences were obtained from memory CD4+ T cells from PBMCs. Described subset: CD45RA-negative fraction. The receptors originated from a man in his late teens or twenties in good health. Some clones in this sample may be carry-over from other donors' samples.

This sequence joins TRBV19 and TRBJ2-1; 11 bases line up with TRBD2. CDR1 is LNHDA and CDR2 is SQIVND in the germline V gene (reference sequence). The junction had 5 bases not matched to a gene; V was cut back by 10 bases and J by 6 bases. This CDR3 has 13 amino acids. For the CDR3, the DNA is TGTGCCATCGGTAGCGGGAGGGTCAATGAGCAGTTCTTC. It encodes CAIGSGRVNEQFF.

The chain combines TRBV2 with TRBJ2-7; 9 positions match TRBD2. CDR3 length equals 14 residues. Germline CDR1 SNHLY, CDR2 FYNNEI. The V gene end was trimmed by 6 bases and the J gene end by 2 bases; junction bases not matched to a gene: 5. The CDR3 sequence is CASRVASGTYEQYF. Here the CDR3 DNA reads TGTGCCAGCAGGGTCGCTAGCGGGACCTACGAGCAGTACTTC.

The chain carries TRBV4-2 and TRBJ2-2, with 12 bases fitting TRBD2. The CDR3 sequence is 17 residues long. V dropped 0 bases and J dropped 5; count of bases not matched to a gene: 4. Germline values: CDR1 LGHNA, CDR2 YNFKEQ. The CDR3 loop reads CASSQDATSGRTGELFF. The CDR3 bases are TGTGCCAGCAGCCAAGACGCGACTAGCGGGAGAACCGGGGAGCTGTTTTTT.

In its sample, this clone was seen a few times. At the DNA level, this CDR3 is encoded by other sequences in the same sample as well. The rearrangement links TRBV18 to TRBJ1-1; D not certain. V was trimmed by 1 base and J by 2 bases, leaving 5 bases between them. Germline V lookup: CDR1 KGHSH, CDR2 LQKENI. CDR3 length: 13 amino acids. The CDR3 DNA follows: TGTGCCAGCTCACCACAGAAAAACACTGAAGCTTTCTTT. Translation gives CASSPQKNTEAFF.

This clone was observed a few times. This likely traces to a read error, being one base from a far larger clone. Other DNA sequences from this sample encode an identical CDR3 as well. This sequence joins TRBV20-1 and TRBJ2-4; D could derive from TRBD1 or TRBD2 (5 bases each). V lost 6 bases and J lost 9, with 12 bases in between. Germline loops: CDR1 DFQATT, CDR2 SNEGSKA (reference sequence). The length of the CDR3 is 11 residues. The CDR3 bases are TGCAGTGCAAGGTCCGGGACCATTCAGTACTTC. Translating gives CSARSGTIQYF.

The rearrangement uses TRBV7-9 and TRBJ1-4; no clear D. The germline V and J ends were trimmed by 2 bases and 0 bases, with 4 bases remaining between them. The CDR3 totals 14 residues. Germline CDR1 reads SEHNR; CDR2 reads FQNEAQ (reference sequence). In DNA form, the CDR3 reads TGTGCCAGCAGCTTAAGAACAACTAATGAAAAACTGTTTTTT. Amino acids: CASSLRTTNEKLFF.

About this clone: With only one base between it and a far larger clone, this is likely a read error. This rearrangement joins TRBV5-4 to TRBJ1-1, with a tentative D call TRBD1 (5 bases). The germline V gene has CDR1 SGHNT and CDR2 YYREEE (reference sequence). The germline V and J ends were trimmed by 4 bases and 1 base, with 8 bases remaining between them. This CDR3 region has 13 residues. The CDR3 loop reads CASSHGQNTEAFF. The CDR3 coding sequence is TGTGCCAGCAGCCACGGACAGAACACTGAAGCTTTCTTT.

The chain has TRBV18 and TRBJ1-1, with 8 bases identical to TRBD1. The V segment lost 7 bases and the J segment 2 bases; nucleotides outside the gene matches: 3. This CDR3 comprises 13 residues. Germline V lookup: CDR1 KGHSH, CDR2 LQKENI. As DNA, the CDR3 is TGTGCCAGCTTCGGACAGGGCAACACTGAAGCTTTCTTT. Translating it yields CASFGQGNTEAFF.

This sequence joins TRBV7-9 and TRBJ1-1; maybe TRBD1 (6 bases). V gave up 5 bases and J gave up 3 bases, with 13 bases separating them. This CDR3 spans 14 amino acids. Germline assignment: CDR1 SEHNR and CDR2 FQNEAQ (reference sequence). This CDR3 is CASSPAGQYTEAFF. The CDR3 DNA reads TGTGCCAGCAGCCCGGCAGGACAGTACACTGAAGCTTTCTTT.

Many counts were recorded for this clone. The chain links TRBV7-9 to TRBJ2-3; 8 nucleotides align to TRBD2. The CDR3 is 15 residues long. The germline gives CDR1 SEHNR, CDR2 FQNEAQ (reference sequence). The V and J ends lost 5 bases and 0 bases, in that order; junction bases with no gene match: 4. CDR3 amino acids: CASSPLAASTDTQYF. CDR3 DNA: TGTGCCAGCAGCCCACTAGCGGCTAGCACAGATACGCAGTATTTT.

The J gene is TRBJ2-5, the V gene TRBV2, with 7 nucleotides matching TRBD1. The CDR3 has 16 residues. Unmatched junction bases numbered 16, after V lost 7 bases and J lost 5 bases. The germline V gene encodes CDR1 SNHLY and CDR2 FYNNEI. Written as DNA, the CDR3 is TGTGCCAGCACCCAAAGGGACAGCGGAGGACTGGAGACCCAGTACTTC. This sequence encodes CASTQRDSGGLETQYF. Complete variable domain (other parts from reference TRBV2 and TRBJ2-5): EPEVTQTPSHQVTQMGQEVILRCVPISNHLYFYWYRQILGQKVEFLVSFYNNEISEKSEIFDDQFSVERPDGSNFTLKIRSTKLEDSAMYFCASTQRDSGGLETQYFGPGTRLLVL.

This clone was recorded many times. This sequence joins TRBV5-1 and TRBJ1-4; TRBD1 is a possible D gene (6 bases). Germline V lookup: CDR1 SGHRS, CDR2 YFSETQ. Trimming removed 4 bases at V and 8 bases at J, with 18 bases between. The CDR3 contains 15 residues. The CDR3 region has the DNA TGCGCCAGCAGCAGTGGGACAAAAGAGTGGGAAAAACTGTTTTTT. It specifies CASSSGTKEWEKLFF.

Regarding this clone: This same CDR3 is encoded by further DNA sequences in the sample. V and J are TRBV27 and TRBJ1-2, with D unclear. V dropped 2 bases and J dropped 8 bases, with 12 bases sitting between them. Germline lookup yields CDR1 MNHEY and CDR2 SMNVEV (reference sequence). This CDR3 contains 13 residues. The CDR3 nucleotides read TGTGCCAGCAGTTTAAGCGGGGTCGGGGGCTACACCTTC. It encodes CASSLSGVGGYTF.

The table lists this clone with a count of one. This chain connects TRBV28 to TRBJ1-5; TRBD1 matches at 8 bases. With V trimmed by 5 bases and J by 7 bases, 10 bases remained unmatched. The CDR3 sequence is 15 residues long. Germline V CDR1 and CDR2: MDHEN, SYDVKM. CDR3 DNA: TGTGCCAGCAGTCGACCGGACAGGGAGTACCAGCCCCAGCATTTT. It specifies CASSRPDREYQPQHF.

V usage is TRBV25-1 and J usage is TRBJ2-5; the D gene is possibly TRBD2 (5 bases). V dropped 1 base and J dropped 4 bases, with 10 bases sitting between them. The germline V gene encodes CDR1 MGHDK and CDR2 SYGVNS. This CDR3 has 14 residues. CDR3 in DNA: TGTGCCAGCAGTGAATTGAGGGTAGGAGAGACCCAGTACTTC. Protein product: CASSELRVGETQYF. Full variable domain (rest looked up from reference TRBV25-1 and TRBJ2-5): EADIYQTPRYLVIGTGKKITLECSQTMGHDKMYWYQQDPGMELHLIHYSYGVNSTEKGDLSSESTVSRIRTEHFPLTLESARPSHTSQYLCASSELRVGETQYFGPGTRLLVL.